The source of this T cell receptor (beta chain) is a study of sequential checkpoint blockade in melanoma. In this sample, this clone turned up once. The assay was immunoSEQ multiplex PCR, and TCRdb's table has in-frame clones only and misses some. The top ten clones hold roughly 16% of a sample with under 1,000 clones, around 30% of them seen once. Germline CDR1 and CDR2: LNHDA and SQIVND (reference sequence). This CDR3 region has 16 residues. V lost 5 bases and J lost 3; bases outside the gene matches: 2. Treatment here: randomized to nivolumab then ipilimumab (arm A) or the reverse (arm B). The sequence was collected from a human donor with melanoma. This chain uses TRBV19 with TRBJ2-2; 14 positions match TRBD2. The sample was tumor tissue (inferred from file names), taken from a patient given nivolumab and ipilimumab in sequence. The CDR3: CASSRTSGGYTGELFF. The CDR3, as DNA: TGTGCCAGTAGTCGGACTAGCGGGGGGTACACCGGGGAGCTGTTTTTT.